This T cell receptor (beta chain) was captured in a study of T cells in women clearing cervical HPV infection. In the case of this clone: The read gets to within 3 residues of the CDR3 end, and the germline J gene fills in the rest.

Measured with immunoSEQ multiplex PCR; TCRdb has only the in-frame clones, and not every one. Its table lists around 39,000 clones. This CDR3 has 14 residues. Germline V gene data show CDR1 as SQVTM and CDR2 as ANQGSEA. Unmatched junction bases numbered 6, after V lost 7 bases and J lost 2 bases. The V gene is TRBV29-1, the J gene TRBJ1-4, with 8 bases fitting TRBD1. The source material was blood buffy coat. The sequence derives from a woman between 18 and 70 years old with a cervical HPV16 infection that either progressed to CIN3+ or cleared (not recorded which). CDR3 DNA (partial): TGCAGCGGCTCAGGGGGCGCGACTAATGAAAAA. It codes for CSGSGGATNEK. The full-length CDR3 reads as CSGSGGATNEKLFF.